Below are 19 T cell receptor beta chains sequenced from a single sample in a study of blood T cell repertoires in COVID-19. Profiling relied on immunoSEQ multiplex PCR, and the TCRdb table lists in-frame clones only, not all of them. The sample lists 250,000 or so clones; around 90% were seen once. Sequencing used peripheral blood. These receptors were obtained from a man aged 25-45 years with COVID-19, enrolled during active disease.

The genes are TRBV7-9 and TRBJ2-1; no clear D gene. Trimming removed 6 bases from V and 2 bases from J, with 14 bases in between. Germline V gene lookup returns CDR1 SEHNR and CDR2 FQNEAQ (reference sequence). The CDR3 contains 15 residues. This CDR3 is CASSSVDSTYNEQFF. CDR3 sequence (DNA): TGTGCCAGCAGTTCCGTCGACTCAACCTACAATGAGCAGTTCTTC.

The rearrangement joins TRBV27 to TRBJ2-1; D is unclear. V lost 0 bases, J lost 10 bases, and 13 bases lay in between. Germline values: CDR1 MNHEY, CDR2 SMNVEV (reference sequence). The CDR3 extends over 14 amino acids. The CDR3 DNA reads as TGTGCCAGCAGTTTATCCCCTCCGGGTTCGGAGCAGTTCTTC. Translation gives CASSLSPPGSEQFF.

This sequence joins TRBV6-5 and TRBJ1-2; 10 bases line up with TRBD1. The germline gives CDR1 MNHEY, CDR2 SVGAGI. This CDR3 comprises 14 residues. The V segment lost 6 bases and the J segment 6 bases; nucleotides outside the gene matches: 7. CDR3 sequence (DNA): TGTGCCAGCAGACCTACCGGGACAGGGGATGGCTACACCTTC. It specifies CASRPTGTGDGYTF.

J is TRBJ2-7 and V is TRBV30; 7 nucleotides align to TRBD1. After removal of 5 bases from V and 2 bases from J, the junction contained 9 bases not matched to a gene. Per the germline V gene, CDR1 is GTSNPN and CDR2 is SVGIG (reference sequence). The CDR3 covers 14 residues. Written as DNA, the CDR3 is TGTGCCTGGGGAGCCGGGACAGCGACCTACGAGCAGTACTTC. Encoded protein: CAWGAGTATYEQYF. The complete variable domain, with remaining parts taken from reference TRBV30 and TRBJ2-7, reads SQTIHQWPATLVQPVGSPLSLECTVEGTSNPNLYWYRQAAGRGLQLLFYSVGIGQISSEVPQNLSASRPQDRQFILSSKKLLLSDSGFYLCAWGAGTATYEQYFGPGTRLTVT.

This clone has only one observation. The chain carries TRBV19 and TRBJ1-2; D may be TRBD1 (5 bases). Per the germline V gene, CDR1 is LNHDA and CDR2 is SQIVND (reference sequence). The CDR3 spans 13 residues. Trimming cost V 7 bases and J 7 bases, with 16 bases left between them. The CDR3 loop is CASKFQGGSGYTF. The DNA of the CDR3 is TGTGCCAGTAAGTTCCAGGGAGGAAGTGGCTACACCTTC.

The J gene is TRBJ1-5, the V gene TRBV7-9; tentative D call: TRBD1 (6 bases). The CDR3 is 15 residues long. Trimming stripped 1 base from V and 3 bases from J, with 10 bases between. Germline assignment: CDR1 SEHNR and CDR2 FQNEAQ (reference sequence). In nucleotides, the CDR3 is TGTGCCAGCAGCTTAGGGGCAGGGGTCAATCAGCCCCAGCATTTT. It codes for CASSLGAGVNQPQHF.

The DNA for the CDR3 is TGTGCCAGCTCACTCAGGGAGAACACCGGGGAGCTGTTTTTT. Protein sequence: CASSLRENTGELFF. V gene TRBV18 combines with J gene TRBJ2-2, with a possible D match to TRBD1 (5 bases). Trimming left V 4 bases short and J 1 base short, with 7 bases between. The V gene's germline CDR1 is KGHSH and CDR2 LQKENI. The CDR3 is 14 amino acids.

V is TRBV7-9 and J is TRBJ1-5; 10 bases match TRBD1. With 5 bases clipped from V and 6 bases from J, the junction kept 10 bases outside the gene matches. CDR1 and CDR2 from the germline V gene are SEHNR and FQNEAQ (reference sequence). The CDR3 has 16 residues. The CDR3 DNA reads TGTGCCAGCAGCCATACCGGGACAGGGGTTGGTCAGCCCCAGCATTTT. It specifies CASSHTGTGVGQPQHF.

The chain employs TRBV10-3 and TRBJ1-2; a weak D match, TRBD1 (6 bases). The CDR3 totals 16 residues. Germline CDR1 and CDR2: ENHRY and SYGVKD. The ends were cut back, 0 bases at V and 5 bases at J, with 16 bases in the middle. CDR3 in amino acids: CAISESQGIGMYGYTF. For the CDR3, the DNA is TGTGCCATCAGTGAGTCCCAGGGGATTGGAATGTATGGCTACACCTTC.

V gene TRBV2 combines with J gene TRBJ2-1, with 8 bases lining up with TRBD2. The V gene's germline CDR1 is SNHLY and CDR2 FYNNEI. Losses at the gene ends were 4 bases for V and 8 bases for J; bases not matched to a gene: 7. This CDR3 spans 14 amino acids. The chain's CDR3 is CASSAGTSNDEQFF. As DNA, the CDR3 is TGTGCCAGCAGTGCCGGGACTAGTAACGATGAGCAGTTCTTC.

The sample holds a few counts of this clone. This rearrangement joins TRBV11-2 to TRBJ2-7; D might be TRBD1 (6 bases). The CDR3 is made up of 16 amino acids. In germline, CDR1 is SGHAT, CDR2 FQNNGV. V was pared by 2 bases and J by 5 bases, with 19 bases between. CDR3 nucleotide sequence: TGTGCCAGCAGCTTAACGTCGGGACAAGCCAGCAACGAGCAGTACTTC. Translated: CASSLTSGQASNEQYF. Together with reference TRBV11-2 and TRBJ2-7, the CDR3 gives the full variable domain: EAGVAQSPRYKIIEKRQSVAFWCNPISGHATLYWYQQILGQGPKLLIQFQNNGVVDDSQLPKDRFSAERLKGVDSTLKIQPAKLEDSAVYLCASSLTSGQASNEQYFGPGTRLTVT.

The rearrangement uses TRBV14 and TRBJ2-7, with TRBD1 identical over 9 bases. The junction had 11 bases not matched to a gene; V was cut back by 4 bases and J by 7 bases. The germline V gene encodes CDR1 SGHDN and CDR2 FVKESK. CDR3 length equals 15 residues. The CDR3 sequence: CASSLPGQGAFEQYF. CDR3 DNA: TGTGCCAGCAGCCTACCGGGACAGGGTGCTTTTGAGCAGTACTTC.

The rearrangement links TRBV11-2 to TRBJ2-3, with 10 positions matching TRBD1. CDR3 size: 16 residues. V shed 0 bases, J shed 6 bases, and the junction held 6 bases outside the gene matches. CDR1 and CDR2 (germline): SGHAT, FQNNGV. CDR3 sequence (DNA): TGTGCCAGCAGCTTAGAACCTCGGACAGGGGGGGATACGCAGTATTTT. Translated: CASSLEPRTGGDTQYF.

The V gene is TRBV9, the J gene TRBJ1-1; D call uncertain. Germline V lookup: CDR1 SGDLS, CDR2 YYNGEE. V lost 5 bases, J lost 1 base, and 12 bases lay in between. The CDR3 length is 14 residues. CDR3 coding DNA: TGTGCCAGCAGGGATATACAGTCGAACACTGAAGCTTTCTTT. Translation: CASRDIQSNTEAFF.

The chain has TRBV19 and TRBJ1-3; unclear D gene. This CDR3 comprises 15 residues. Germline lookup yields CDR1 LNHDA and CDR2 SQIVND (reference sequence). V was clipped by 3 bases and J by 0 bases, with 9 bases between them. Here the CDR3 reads CASSMGEGSGNTIYF. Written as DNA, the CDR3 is TGTGCCAGTAGTATGGGTGAGGGCTCTGGAAACACCATATATTTT.

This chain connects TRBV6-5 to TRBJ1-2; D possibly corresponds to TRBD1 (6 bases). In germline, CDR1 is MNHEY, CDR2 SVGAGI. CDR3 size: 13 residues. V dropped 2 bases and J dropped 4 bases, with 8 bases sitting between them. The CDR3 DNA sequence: TGTGCCAGCAGTTACGGGGGGGCCTATGGCTACACCTTC. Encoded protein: CASSYGGAYGYTF.

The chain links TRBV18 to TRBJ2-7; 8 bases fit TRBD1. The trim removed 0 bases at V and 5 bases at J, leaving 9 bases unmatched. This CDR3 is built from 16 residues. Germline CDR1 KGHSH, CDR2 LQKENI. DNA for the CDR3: TGTGCCAGCTCACCACCTGTAGGACAGGGAGTTCACGAGCAGTACTTC. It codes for CASSPPVGQGVHEQYF. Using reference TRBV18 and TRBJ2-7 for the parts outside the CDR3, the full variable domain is NAGVMQNPRHLVRRRGQEARLRCSPMKGHSHVYWYRQLPEEGLKFMVYLQKENIIDESGMPKERFSAEFPKEGPSILRIQQVVRGDSAAYFCASSPPVGQGVHEQYFGPGTRLTVT.

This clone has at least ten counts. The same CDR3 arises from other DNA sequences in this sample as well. CDR3 sequence reads: CASSETGGTYEQYF. The DNA of the CDR3 is TGTGCCAGCAGTGAAACCGGGGGAACATACGAGCAGTACTTC. This sequence joins TRBV6-1 and TRBJ2-7, with D possibly being TRBD2 (6 bases). CDR3 length equals 14 residues. V was clipped by 2 bases and J by 4 bases, with 12 bases between them. Germline loops: CDR1 MNHNS, CDR2 SASEGT.

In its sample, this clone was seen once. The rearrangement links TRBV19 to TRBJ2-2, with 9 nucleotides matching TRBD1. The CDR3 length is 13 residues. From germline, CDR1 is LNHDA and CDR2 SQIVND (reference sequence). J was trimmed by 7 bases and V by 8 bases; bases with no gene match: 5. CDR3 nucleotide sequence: TGTGCCAGTGTAACAGGGGGCCACGGGGAGCTGTTTTTT. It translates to CASVTGGHGELFF.